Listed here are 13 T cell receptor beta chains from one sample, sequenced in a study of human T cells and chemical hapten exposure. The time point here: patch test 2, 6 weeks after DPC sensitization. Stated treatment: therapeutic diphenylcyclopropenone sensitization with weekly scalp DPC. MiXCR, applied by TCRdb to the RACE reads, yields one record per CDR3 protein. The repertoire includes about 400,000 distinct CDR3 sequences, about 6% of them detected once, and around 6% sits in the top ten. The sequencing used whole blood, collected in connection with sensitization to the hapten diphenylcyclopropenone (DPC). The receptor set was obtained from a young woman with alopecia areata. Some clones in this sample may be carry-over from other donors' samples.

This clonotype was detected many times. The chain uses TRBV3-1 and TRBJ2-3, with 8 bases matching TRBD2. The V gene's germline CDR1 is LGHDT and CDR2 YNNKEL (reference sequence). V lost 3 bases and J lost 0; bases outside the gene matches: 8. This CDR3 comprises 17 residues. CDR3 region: CASSHTNSGGSTDTQYF. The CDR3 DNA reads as TGTGCCAGCAGCCATACTAACAGCGGGGGAAGCACAGATACGCAGTATTTT.

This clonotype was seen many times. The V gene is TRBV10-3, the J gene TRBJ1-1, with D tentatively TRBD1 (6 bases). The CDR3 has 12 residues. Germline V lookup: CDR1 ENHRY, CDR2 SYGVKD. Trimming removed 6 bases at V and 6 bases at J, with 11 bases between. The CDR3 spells CAIRGGGSEAFF. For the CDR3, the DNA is TGTGCCATCAGAGGGGGGGGCTCTGAAGCTTTCTTT.

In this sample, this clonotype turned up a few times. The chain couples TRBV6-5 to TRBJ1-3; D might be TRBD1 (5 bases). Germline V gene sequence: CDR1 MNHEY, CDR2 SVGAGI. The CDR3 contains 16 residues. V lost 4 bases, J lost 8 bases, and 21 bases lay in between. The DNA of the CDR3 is TGTGCCAGCAGTTCACAACCCCAGGGATTAGTAGACACCATATATTTT. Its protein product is CASSSQPQGLVDTIYF.

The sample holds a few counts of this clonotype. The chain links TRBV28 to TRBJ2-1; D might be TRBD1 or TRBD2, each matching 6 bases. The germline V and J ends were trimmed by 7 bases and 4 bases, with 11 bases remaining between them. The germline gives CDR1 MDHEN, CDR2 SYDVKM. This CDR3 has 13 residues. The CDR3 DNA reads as TGTGCCAGCACGGGGGCGCGATACAATGAGCAGTTCTTC. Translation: CASTGARYNEQFF.

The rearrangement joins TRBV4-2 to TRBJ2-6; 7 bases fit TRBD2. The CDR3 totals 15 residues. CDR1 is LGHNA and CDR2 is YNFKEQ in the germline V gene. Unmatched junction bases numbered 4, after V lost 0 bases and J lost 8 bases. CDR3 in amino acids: CASSQEEGGSNVLTF. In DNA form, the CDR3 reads TGTGCCAGCAGCCAAGAAGAGGGAGGGTCCAACGTCCTGACTTTC.

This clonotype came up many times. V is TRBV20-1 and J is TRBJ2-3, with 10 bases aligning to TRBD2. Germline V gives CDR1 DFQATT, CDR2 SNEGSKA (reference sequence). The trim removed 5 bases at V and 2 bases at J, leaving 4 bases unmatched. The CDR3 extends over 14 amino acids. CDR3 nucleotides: TGCAGTGCTCGGACTAGCGGAAACACAGATACGCAGTATTTT. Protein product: CSARTSGNTDTQYF.

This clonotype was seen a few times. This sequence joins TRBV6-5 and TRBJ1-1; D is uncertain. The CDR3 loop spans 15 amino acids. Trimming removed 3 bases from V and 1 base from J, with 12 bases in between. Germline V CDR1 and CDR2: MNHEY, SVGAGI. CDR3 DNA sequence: TGTGCCAGCAGTTATCAGGAGATTGAGAACACTGAAGCTTTCTTT. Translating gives CASSYQEIENTEAFF.

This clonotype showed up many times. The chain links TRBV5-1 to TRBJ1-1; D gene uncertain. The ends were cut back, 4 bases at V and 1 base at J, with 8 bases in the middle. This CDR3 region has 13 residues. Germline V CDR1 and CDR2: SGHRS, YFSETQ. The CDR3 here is CASSAIENTEAFF. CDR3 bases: TGCGCCAGCAGCGCGATAGAGAACACTGAAGCTTTCTTT.

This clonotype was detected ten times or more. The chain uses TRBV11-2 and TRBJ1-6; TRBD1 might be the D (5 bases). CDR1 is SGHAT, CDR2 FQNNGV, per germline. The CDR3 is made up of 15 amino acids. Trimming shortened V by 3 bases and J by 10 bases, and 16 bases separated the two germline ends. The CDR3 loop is CASSFRQGGRSPLHF. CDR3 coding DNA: TGTGCCAGCAGCTTTCGTCAGGGAGGAAGGTCACCCCTCCACTTT.

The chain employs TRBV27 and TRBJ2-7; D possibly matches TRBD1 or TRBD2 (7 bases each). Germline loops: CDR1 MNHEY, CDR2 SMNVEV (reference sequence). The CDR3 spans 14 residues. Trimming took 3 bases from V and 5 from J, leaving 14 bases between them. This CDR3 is CASSFSGGTDEQYF. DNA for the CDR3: TGTGCCAGCAGTTTCTCCGGGGGGACAGACGAGCAGTACTTC.

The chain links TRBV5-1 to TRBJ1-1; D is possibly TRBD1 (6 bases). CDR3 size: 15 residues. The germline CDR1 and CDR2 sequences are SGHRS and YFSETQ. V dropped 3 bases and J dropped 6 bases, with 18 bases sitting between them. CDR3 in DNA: TGCGCCAGCAGCTATAGCCTTAGACAGGAATCTGAAGCTTTCTTT. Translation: CASSYSLRQESEAFF.

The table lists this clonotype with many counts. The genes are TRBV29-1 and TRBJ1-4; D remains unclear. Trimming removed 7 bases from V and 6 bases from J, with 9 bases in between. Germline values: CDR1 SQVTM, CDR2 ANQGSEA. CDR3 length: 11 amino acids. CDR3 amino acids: CSAGRDEKLFF. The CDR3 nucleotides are TGCAGCGCTGGCAGAGATGAAAAACTGTTTTTT.

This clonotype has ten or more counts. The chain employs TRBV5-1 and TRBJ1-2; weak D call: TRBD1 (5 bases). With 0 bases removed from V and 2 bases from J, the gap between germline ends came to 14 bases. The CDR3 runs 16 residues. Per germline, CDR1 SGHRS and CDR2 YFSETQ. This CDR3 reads CASSLVEGLENYGYTF. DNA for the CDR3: TGCGCCAGCAGCTTGGTGGAGGGACTAGAGAACTATGGCTACACCTTC.